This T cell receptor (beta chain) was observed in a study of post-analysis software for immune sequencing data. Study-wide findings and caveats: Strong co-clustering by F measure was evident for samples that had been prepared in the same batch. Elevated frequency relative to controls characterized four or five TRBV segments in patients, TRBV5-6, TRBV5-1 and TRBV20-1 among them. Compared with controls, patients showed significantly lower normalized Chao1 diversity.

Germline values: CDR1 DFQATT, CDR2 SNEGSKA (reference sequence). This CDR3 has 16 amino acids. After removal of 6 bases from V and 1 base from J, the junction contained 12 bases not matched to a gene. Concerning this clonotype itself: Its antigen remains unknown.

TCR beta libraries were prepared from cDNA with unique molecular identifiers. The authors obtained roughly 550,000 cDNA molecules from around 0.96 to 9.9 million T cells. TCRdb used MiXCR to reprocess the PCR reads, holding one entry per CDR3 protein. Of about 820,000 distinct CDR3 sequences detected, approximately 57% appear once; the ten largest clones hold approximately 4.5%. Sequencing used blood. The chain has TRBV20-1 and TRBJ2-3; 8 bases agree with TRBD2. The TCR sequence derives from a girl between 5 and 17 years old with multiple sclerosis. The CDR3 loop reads CSAVRRRGVRTDTQYF. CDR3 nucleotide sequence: TGCAGTGCCGTTCGGCGGCGGGGGGTCCGCACAGATACGCAGTATTTT.